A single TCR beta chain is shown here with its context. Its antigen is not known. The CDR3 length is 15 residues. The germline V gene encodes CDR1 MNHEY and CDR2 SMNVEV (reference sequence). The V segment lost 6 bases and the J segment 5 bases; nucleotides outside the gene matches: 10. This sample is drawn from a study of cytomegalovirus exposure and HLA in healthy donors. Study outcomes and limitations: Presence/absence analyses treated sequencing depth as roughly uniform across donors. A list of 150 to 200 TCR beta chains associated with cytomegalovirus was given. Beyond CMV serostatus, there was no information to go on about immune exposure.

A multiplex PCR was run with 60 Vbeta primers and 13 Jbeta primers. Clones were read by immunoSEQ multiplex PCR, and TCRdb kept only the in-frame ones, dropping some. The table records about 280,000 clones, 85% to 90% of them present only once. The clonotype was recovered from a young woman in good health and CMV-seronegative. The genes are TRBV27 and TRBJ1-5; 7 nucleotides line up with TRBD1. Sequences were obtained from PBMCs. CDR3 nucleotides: TGTGCCAGCAGGACAGGGTACGGGACGGATCAGCCCCAGCATTTT. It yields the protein CASRTGYGTDQPQHF.